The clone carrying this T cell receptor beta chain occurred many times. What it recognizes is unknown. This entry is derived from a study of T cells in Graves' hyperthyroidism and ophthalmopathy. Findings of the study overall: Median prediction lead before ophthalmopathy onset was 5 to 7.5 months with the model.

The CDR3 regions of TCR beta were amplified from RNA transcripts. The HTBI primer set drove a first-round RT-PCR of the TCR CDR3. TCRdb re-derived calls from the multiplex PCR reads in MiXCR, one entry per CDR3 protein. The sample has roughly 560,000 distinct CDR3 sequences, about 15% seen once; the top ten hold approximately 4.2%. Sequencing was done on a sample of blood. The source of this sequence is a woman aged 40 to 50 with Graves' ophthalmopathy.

CDR3 residues: CASSAAAGGVYEQYF. In DNA, the CDR3 is TGTGCCAGCAGCGCCGCCGCGGGAGGGGTGTACGAGCAGTACTTC. The chain combines TRBV2 with TRBJ2-7; 9 nucleotides align to TRBD2. The CDR3 spans 15 residues. Per germline, CDR1 SNHLY and CDR2 FYNNEI. V shed 6 bases, J shed 4 bases, and the junction held 10 bases outside the gene matches.